This entry describes one T cell receptor (beta chain). Its matching antigen is unknown. The record originates from a study of memory CD4+ T cells and cytomegalovirus serostatus. Study as a whole: Donors were healthy Belgian adults, several CMV seropositive and about 24 seronegative. Study-level findings and limits: Each of roughly 65 CMV-associated TCRbeta sequences occurred in one to five individuals.

Original data processing: After removing out-of-frame reads, around 2,000,000 distinct TCRbeta sequences remained. The repertoire was sequenced with immunoSEQ multiplex PCR; TCRdb's copy has only in-frame clones and lacks some. V, J and clone size reflect that table, while D and trimming were determined from the DNA. Here the sample spans 30,000 to 40,000 clones, approximately 79% being singletons. Single viable CD3+CD4+CD8-CD45RO+ cells were sorted as the memory CD4+ T cells. V was clipped by 4 bases and J by 7 bases; unmatched bases: 8. This CDR3 contains 14 residues. The V gene's germline CDR1 is SGHRS and CDR2 YFSETQ.

Sequencing used memory CD4+ T cells from blood. The chain couples TRBV5-1 to TRBJ1-1; 9 bases are a match to TRBD1. The clonotype originates from an adult in good health and CMV-seropositive. The CDR3 nucleotides read TGCGCCAGCAGCGCGGGACAGGGAGCAGATGAAGCTTTCTTT. It translates to CASSAGQGADEAFF.